The present T cell receptor beta chain was sequenced within a study of blood T cell repertoires in COVID-19. V dropped 5 bases and J dropped 1 base, with 15 bases sitting between them. The CDR3 sequence is 17 residues long. In germline, CDR1 is SGHTA, CDR2 FQGNSA. Per the authors' pipeline: Reference gene primer amplification yielded estimated nucleated cell counts. Generated by immunoSEQ multiplex PCR, the TCRdb table keeps only in-frame clones and is missing some. The V and J calls and clone size were taken over from that table, and D and trimming were inferred from the DNA. The table includes 150,000 to 200,000 clones, 88% detected once.

Sequencing was carried out using peripheral blood. The chain has TRBV7-2 and TRBJ2-6; tentatively, D is TRBD2 (7 bases). The receptor was isolated from a middle-aged man with active or convalescent COVID-19. CDR3 protein: CASSRPRGGSGANVLTF. In DNA form, the CDR3 reads TGTGCCAGCAGCCGCCCAAGGGGGGGGTCTGGGGCCAACGTCCTGACTTTC.